This TCR beta chain originates from a study of T cell responses to AZD1222 COVID-19 vaccine (dated by TCRdb to about 2021). Notes on the research overall: Because spike-specific TCR depth and breadth did not differ between the two schedules, AZD1222 recipients who got a second dose at roughly 4 weeks were pooled with those who got a second dose at roughly 12 weeks. TCR sequencing was performed for about 250 trial participants, of whom about 200 were given two doses of AZD1222 and some 26 were given two doses of MenACWY control vaccine. Trial participants were enrolled by age into 18-55, 56-69 and 70-plus year subgroups, with around 150, 28 and 57 TCR-sequenced participants respectively. Study-level results and caveats: Most participants were white British and females outnumbered males, and the authors suggested that clonal diversity may have been underestimated. In the small 56-69-year group, the increase in depth fell short of significance, most likely because of low power. Reportedly, almost half of the unique spike-specific TCRs recognized epitopes lying outside the regions that are mutated in the B.1.351 and B.1.1.7 variants. Vaccine-associated CD4 TCRs spanned the whole spike protein, with dominant responses in regions 160-218 and 743-854. Spike-specific TCR breadth and depth rose significantly after two AZD1222 doses compared with day 0 and with MenACWY recipients. Because no samples from the day 14 peak response were available, repertoires could be characterized only after the peak T cell response. Only 5 to 7 AZD1222 recipients were SARS-CoV-2 seropositive at baseline, limiting conclusions about previously exposed vaccinees.

Cut back by 3 bases and 2 bases, the V and J ends lie 10 bases apart. Counted from cysteine to phenylalanine, this CDR3 has 14 amino acids. Only the CDR3 portion is preserved as DNA: 42 bases, with reading frame beginning at the first base. Taken from the germline V gene (reference sequence), the CDR1 and CDR2 loops are MNHEY and SMNVEV. In the case of this clone: Its antigen specificity is not known. No much larger clone exists at a distance of one base, and base qualities are not known.

In the paper's terms, the time point label means: baseline before first vaccination. Vaccinee samples were obtained from the UK trials COV001 and COV002, which included a single-blind randomized controlled phase 2/3 trial of AZD1222 (ChAdOx1 nCoV-19) in healthy adults. Trial participant PBMC samples were collected at day 0 and day 28 after the second dose for TCRbeta chain sequencing. The CDR3 regions of human TCRbeta chains were analyzed by immunosequencing. The study's processing was this. TCRs in the repertoires were compared against a reference library of SARS-CoV-2-specific TCRs that had been generated with the MIRA antigen-specificity platform. Breadth meant the fraction of unique TCRs that were SARS-CoV-2-associated, whereas depth meant the fraction of total T cells that were SARS-CoV-2-associated. Each spike-specific TCR was assigned to its reactive spike region and to a CD4 or CD8 class using the MIRA data. Log10-transformed breadth and depth values were compared by one-way ANOVA with Sidak's multiple comparisons tests. TCRdb took over this immuneACCESS table, retaining in-frame rearrangements with V and J assigned. Such tables are incomplete; in checked studies, under half of the missing clones stem from an unresolved V gene, and the remainder is unexplained. V and J calls and clone size are given by that table; D and trimming were obtained from the DNA. This sample has under 300,000 clones in its table, and roughly 93% of those were observed once. The top ten hold about 0.5% of the sample.

This TCR was sampled from an adult in good health. The sequence links TRBV27 to TRBJ2-5; D gene: possibly TRBD2, on 6 matching bases. The specimen was peripheral blood, collected on day 0 of AZD1222 vaccination. The nucleotide sequence is TGTGCCAGCAGTTTGCGGGGCTTTCAAGAGACCCAGTACTTC. This is translated as CASSLRGFQETQYF.